Shown below are 2 T cell receptor beta chains from a single sample sequenced in a study of blood T cells in healthy people across ages. With a J-beta primer mix and a sample-barcoded 5' primer, a second PCR ran about 7 to 12 cycles. TCRdb reanalysed the 5' RACE reads using MiXCR and keeps one entry per CDR3 protein. The table lists under 750,000 distinct CDR3 sequences, about 45% of them singletons. Sequenced input: blood. These receptors were taken from an elderly man in good health.

This chain links TRBV3-1 with TRBJ2-3; D may correspond to TRBD1 or TRBD2 (6 bases each). The V end lost 4 bases, the J end lost 1 base, and 12 bases lay between the germline ends. Germline CDR1 LGHDT, CDR2 YNNKEL (reference sequence). The CDR3 is 15 amino acids. CDR3 amino acids: CASSRRGTGTDTQYF. CDR3 coding DNA: TGTGCCAGCAGCCGGAGGGGGACGGGCACAGATACGCAGTATTTT.

The genes are TRBV12-3 or TRBV12-4 and TRBJ2-7, with 9 bases matching TRBD1. CDR3 length equals 14 residues. V lost 6 bases and J lost 6; bases outside the gene matches: 9. The CDR3 nucleotides read TGTGCCAGCAGCTCCGGGACAGGGTCGGCCGAGCAGTACTTC. It specifies CASSSGTGSAEQYF.